These 30 T cell receptor beta chains were all obtained from the same sample, sequenced in a study of T-cell reconstitution after alpha-beta-depleted transplantation in children. Construction of the TCRbeta library involved unique molecular identifiers. TCRdb ran MiXCR on the PCR reads and lists one entry per CDR3 protein. The data show 90,000 to 120,000 distinct CDR3 sequences, 5.5% to 7% seen once. Here the sequenced sample was PBMCs, mostly from graft donor cells, taken 360 days after TCRalphabeta/CD19-depleted stem cell transplant. These receptors all stem from a male patient aged 2-10 years who had a stem cell transplant for acute lymphoblastic leukemia, so the T cells may come from the graft donor.

This clonotype was counted at least ten times. The chain has TRBV7-9 and TRBJ2-7, with TRBD2 as a possible D gene (6 bases). Per germline, CDR1 SEHNR and CDR2 FQNEAQ (reference sequence). The CDR3 is made up of 15 amino acids. The V gene lost 3 bases and the J gene lost 0 bases, with 12 bases spanning the gap. For the CDR3, the DNA is TGTGCCAGCAGCTTTGGCGGGGCCAGCTCCTACGAGCAGTACTTC. This gives the protein CASSFGGASSYEQYF.

This clonotype came up many times. V gene TRBV12-3 or TRBV12-4 combines with J gene TRBJ2-4; D is unresolved. CDR3 length: 15 amino acids. The germline V and J ends were trimmed by 5 bases and 0 bases, with 11 bases remaining between them. In DNA form, the CDR3 reads TGTGCCAGCAGTGTATACAGCCTAGCCAAAAACATTCAGTACTTC. It specifies CASSVYSLAKNIQYF.

This clonotype appeared many times. The chain is built from TRBV7-3 and TRBJ2-3; TRBD2 agrees at 7 bases. Trimming at V came to 3 bases and at J to 3 bases, leaving 3 bases not matched to a gene. CDR3 size: 14 residues. CDR1 SGHTA and CDR2 FQGTGA come from the germline V gene. CDR3 coding DNA: TGTGCCAGCAGCTTGGAGGGAGGGACAGATACGCAGTATTTT. The encoded protein is CASSLEGGTDTQYF.

This clonotype appeared many times. The chain uses TRBV15 and TRBJ2-4; D ambiguous. This CDR3 is 14 amino acids long. V shed 5 bases and J shed 1 base, with 9 bases lying between them. Germline CDR1 LNHNV, CDR2 YYDKDF (reference sequence). CDR3 in amino acids: CATSDGMAKNIQYF. CDR3 coding DNA: TGTGCCACCAGCGATGGGATGGCCAAAAACATTCAGTACTTC.

This clonotype was found many times. J is TRBJ2-7 and V is TRBV6-5; a possible D gene is TRBD2 (5 bases). Germline V gives CDR1 MNHEY, CDR2 SVGAGI. The CDR3 is 13 amino acids. Trimming removed 2 bases from V and 6 bases from J, with 11 bases in between. The CDR3 nucleotides read TGTGCCAGCAGTTACCTCGGAGGCGGCGAGCAGTACTTC. Amino acids: CASSYLGGGEQYF.

This clonotype was seen at least ten times. This chain connects TRBV29-1 to TRBJ1-1; unclear D gene. Germline V gene lookup returns CDR1 SQVTM and CDR2 ANQGSEA. Trimming removed 3 bases from V and 8 bases from J, with 10 bases in between. This CDR3 contains 11 residues. CDR3 sequence reads: CSVEGRIEAFF. CDR3 sequence (DNA): TGCAGCGTTGAGGGCCGGATAGAAGCTTTCTTT.

J is TRBJ1-1 and V is TRBV27; 7 nucleotides agree with TRBD1. This CDR3 has 13 residues. Germline V CDR1 and CDR2: MNHEY, SMNVEV (reference sequence). With 7 bases clipped from V and 2 bases from J, the junction kept 4 bases outside the gene matches. CDR3 region: CASIRQGNTEAFF. CDR3 nucleotide sequence: TGTGCCAGCATTAGACAGGGAAACACTGAAGCTTTCTTT.

The gene calls are TRBV20-1 and TRBJ2-1; 11 bases map to TRBD2. This CDR3 contains 15 residues. CDR1 and CDR2 (germline): DFQATT, SNEGSKA (reference sequence). V was clipped by 0 bases and J by 8 bases; unmatched bases: 6. The CDR3 reads CSARDRLAGRDEQFF. CDR3 coding DNA: TGCAGTGCTAGAGACAGACTAGCGGGACGGGATGAGCAGTTCTTC.

The V call is TRBV7-2, the J call TRBJ2-1; the D is unclear. This CDR3 region has 14 residues. Germline loops: CDR1 SGHTA, CDR2 FQGNSA. With 0 bases removed from V and 9 bases from J, the gap between germline ends came to 12 bases. CDR3 amino acids: CASSLAQGWSEQFF. CDR3 nucleotides: TGTGCCAGCAGCTTAGCCCAAGGATGGAGTGAGCAGTTCTTC.

This clonotype was recorded at least ten times. The genes are TRBV27 and TRBJ2-5; D is ambiguous. The germline V gene encodes CDR1 MNHEY and CDR2 SMNVEV (reference sequence). There are 13 residues in the CDR3. V shed 4 bases and J shed 3 bases, with 9 bases lying between them. CDR3 coding DNA: TGTGCCAGCAGTTCTTGGACGGAAGAGACCCAGTACTTC. It codes for CASSSWTEETQYF.

At least ten counts were recorded for this clonotype. The chain combines TRBV27 with TRBJ1-2; a possible D gene is TRBD1 (5 bases). The V end lost 3 bases, the J end lost 2 bases, and 10 bases lay between the germline ends. Germline CDR1 and CDR2: MNHEY and SMNVEV (reference sequence). This CDR3 region has 14 residues. CDR3 sequence (DNA): TGTGCCAGCAGTTTGGATGGGGCAAACTATGGCTACACCTTC. Protein sequence: CASSLDGANYGYTF.

This clonotype was counted ten times or more. The chain carries TRBV6-2 or TRBV6-3 and TRBJ2-3, with TRBD2 identical over 10 bases. Germline CDR1 reads MNHEY; CDR2 reads SVGEGT. This CDR3 has 19 residues. J lost 0 bases, V lost 2 bases, and 11 bases had no gene match. CDR3 in DNA: TGTGCCAGCAGTTACACTCTAGCGGGAGACGAAGGTAGCACAGATACGCAGTATTTT. Translating it yields CASSYTLAGDEGSTDTQYF.

The chain combines TRBV4-3 with TRBJ1-3; TRBD1 is a possible D gene (6 bases). V was shortened by 4 bases and J by 1 base, with 14 bases between the two germline ends. The germline CDR1 and CDR2 sequences are LGHNA and YSLEER. The CDR3 is 16 residues long. CDR3: CASSPVRTVSGNTIYF. DNA of the CDR3: TGCGCCAGCAGCCCGGTCCGGACAGTTTCTGGAAACACCATATATTTT.

This clonotype was counted at least ten times. The rearrangement links TRBV9 to TRBJ2-7, with D perhaps matching TRBD2 (5 bases). CDR3 length equals 11 residues. Germline assignment: CDR1 SGDLS and CDR2 YYNGEE. The germline V and J ends were trimmed by 7 bases and 0 bases, with 5 bases remaining between them. The CDR3 here is CASGSSYEQYF. CDR3 bases: TGTGCCAGCGGGAGCTCCTACGAGCAGTACTTC.

This chain joins TRBV12-3 or TRBV12-4 and TRBJ2-1; the match to TRBD2 covers 13 bases. V was clipped by 10 bases and J by 5 bases; unmatched bases: 20. The CDR3 covers 19 residues. The CDR3 reads CAICLRGTSGIGGHNEQFF. DNA for the CDR3: TGTGCCATCTGTTTAAGAGGGACTAGCGGGATCGGGGGCCACAATGAGCAGTTCTTC.

This clonotype was recorded many times. J is TRBJ2-5 and V is TRBV12-3 or TRBV12-4; 8 positions agree with TRBD1. There are 12 residues in the CDR3. The ends lost 7 bases at V and 5 bases at J; junction bases unmatched: 3. The CDR3 DNA sequence: TGTGCCAGCACAACAGGGGGGGAGACCCAGTACTTC. Residues: CASTTGGETQYF.

This clonotype was counted a few times. The V call is TRBV3-1, the J call TRBJ2-5; weak D call: TRBD2 (5 bases). The germline CDR1 and CDR2 sequences are LGHDT and YNNKEL (reference sequence). Trimming removed 3 bases at V and 5 bases at J, with 7 bases between. The CDR3 is 12 amino acids. CDR3 residues: CASSQSGETQYF. The CDR3 nucleotides are TGTGCCAGCAGCCAGTCGGGGGAGACCCAGTACTTC.

There are many counts of this clonotype. The chain carries TRBV12-3 or TRBV12-4 and TRBJ1-1; no reliable D call. The germline V and J ends were trimmed by 3 bases and 7 bases, with 12 bases remaining between them. This CDR3 contains 13 residues. In nucleotides, the CDR3 is TGTGCCAGCAGTTTTCGCAGAGTCGGTGAAGCTTTCTTT. Protein sequence: CASSFRRVGEAFF.

This chain connects TRBV7-6 to TRBJ2-3; 9 bases line up with TRBD2. Germline trimming cut 3 bases from V and 0 bases from J; bases unmatched to any gene: 1. CDR3 length: 15 residues. From germline, CDR1 is SGHVS and CDR2 FNYEAQ. The CDR3 coding sequence is TGTGCCAGCAGCTTTAGCGGGAGAAGCACAGATACGCAGTATTTT. Its translation is CASSFSGRSTDTQYF. Using reference TRBV7-6 and TRBJ2-3 for the parts outside the CDR3, the full variable domain is GAGVSQSPRYKVTKRGQDVALRCDPISGHVSLYWYRQALGQGPEFLTYFNYEAQQDKSGLPNDRFSAERPEGSISTLTIQRTEQRDSAMYRCASSFSGRSTDTQYFGPGTRLTVL.

This chain connects TRBV6-5 to TRBJ2-5; D possibly corresponds to TRBD2 (7 bases). The CDR3 spans 15 residues. The ends were cut back, 3 bases at V and 7 bases at J, with 18 bases in the middle. Germline V gene data show CDR1 as MNHEY and CDR2 as SVGAGI. CDR3 nucleotides: TGTGCCAGCAGTTATAGGGGGGGGGCGGTCGGGACCCAGTACTTC. Protein sequence: CASSYRGGAVGTQYF.

In its sample, this clonotype was seen many times. The chain carries TRBV7-9 and TRBJ1-2; D is perhaps TRBD1 (6 bases). Between the trimmed V and J ends, which lost 4 bases and 2 bases, there was a span of 11 bases. Germline V gives CDR1 SEHNR, CDR2 FQNEAQ (reference sequence). The CDR3 runs to 14 residues. The CDR3 spells CASSSTGSNYGYTF. CDR3 sequence (DNA): TGTGCCAGCAGCTCGACAGGTTCCAACTATGGCTACACCTTC.

The chain is built from TRBV4-3 and TRBJ2-1; D gene unclear. V lost 0 bases to trimming and J lost 5 bases, with 8 bases between them. The V gene's germline CDR1 is LGHNA and CDR2 YSLEER. This CDR3 has 14 amino acids. CDR3 in amino acids: CASSQDIRNNEQFF. The CDR3 DNA follows: TGCGCCAGCAGCCAAGATATCAGAAACAATGAGCAGTTCTTC.

To note about this clonotype: This may be a read error, as it is one base from a much larger clone. The genes are TRBV4-3 and TRBJ1-2; D is possibly TRBD1 (6 bases). This CDR3 has 16 residues. Per germline, CDR1 LGHNA and CDR2 YSLEER. The DNA for the CDR3 is TGCGCCGGCAGCCGCGTTCTAGAGGGGGGCTTAAAGGGCTACACCTTC. This encodes CAGSRVLEGGLKGYTF.

The rearrangement links TRBV4-2 to TRBJ2-1, with TRBD2 identical over 8 bases. This CDR3 comprises 16 residues. The germline gives CDR1 LGHNA, CDR2 YNFKEQ. Trimming took 0 bases from V and 8 from J; bases not matched to a gene: 9. The CDR3 sequence: CASSQEDGGALDEQFF. CDR3 coding DNA: TGTGCCAGCAGCCAAGAGGACGGGGGGGCCTTGGATGAGCAGTTCTTC.

Ten or more counts support this clonotype. J is TRBJ2-1 and V is TRBV9, with a possible D match to TRBD2 (5 bases). Between the trimmed V and J ends, which lost 3 bases and 0 bases, there was a span of 7 bases. The CDR3 is 14 residues long. From germline, CDR1 is SGDLS and CDR2 YYNGEE. CDR3 nucleotides: TGTGCCAGCAGCGGCGGGCGCTCCTACAATGAGCAGTTCTTC. Protein sequence: CASSGGRSYNEQFF.

This clonotype showed up just a few times. The chain uses TRBV24-1 and TRBJ2-2; 8 bases map to TRBD1. With V trimmed by 4 bases and J by 3 bases, 6 bases remained unmatched. The CDR3 is 16 amino acids. Germline CDR1 and CDR2: KGHDR and SFDVKD. The CDR3 loop is CATSDLTGAHTGELFF. CDR3 nucleotides: TGTGCCACCAGTGACCTGACAGGGGCCCACACCGGGGAGCTGTTTTTT.

V gene TRBV6-5 combines with J gene TRBJ2-7; D perhaps matches TRBD1 (6 bases). V gave up 0 bases and J gave up 3 bases, with 15 bases separating them. The CDR3 covers 16 residues. CDR1 MNHEY and CDR2 SVGAGI come from the germline V gene. This chain's CDR3 is CASSYSIYSRGYEQYF. The DNA of the CDR3 is TGTGCCAGCAGTTACTCGATCTATAGCAGGGGCTACGAGCAGTACTTC.

The chain uses TRBV6-1 and TRBJ2-1; 12 nucleotides match TRBD2. V was clipped by 8 bases and J by 8 bases; unmatched bases: 16. CDR3 length: 17 residues. Per the germline V gene, CDR1 is MNHNS and CDR2 is SASEGT. The CDR3 here is CASEFIGTSGWEDEQFF. The CDR3 coding sequence is TGTGCCAGCGAATTTATCGGGACTAGCGGGTGGGAAGATGAGCAGTTCTTC.

This clonotype was picked up many times. This rearrangement joins TRBV28 to TRBJ2-3; no firm D call. CDR3 length equals 17 residues. Trimming took 5 bases from V and 2 from J, leaving 20 bases between them. Germline-derived CDR1 and CDR2 are MDHEN and SYDVKM. The CDR3 DNA is TGTGCCAGCAGTCCCCCCTATATAGTATCACACACAGATACGCAGTATTTT. It yields the protein CASSPPYIVSHTDTQYF. The full variable domain, its missing parts supplied by reference TRBV28 and TRBJ2-3, is DVKVTQSSRYLVKRTGEKVFLECVQDMDHENMFWYRQDPGLGLRLIYFSYDVKMKEKGDIPEGYSVSREKKERFSLILESASTNQTSMYLCASSPPYIVSHTDTQYFGPGTRLTVL.

The table lists this clonotype with many counts. CDR3 protein: CASSPSPRNEQFF. DNA for the CDR3: TGTGCCAGCAGCCCGAGTCCCCGAAATGAGCAGTTCTTC. The chain couples TRBV7-9 to TRBJ2-1; D is unresolved. The V end lost 5 bases, the J end lost 7 bases, and 12 bases lay between the germline ends. This CDR3 is 13 amino acids long. Germline CDR1 is SEHNR and CDR2 is FQNEAQ (reference sequence).